One and the same sample provided the 16 T cell receptor beta chains below, sequenced in a study of CD4 T cells in relation to SARS-CoV-2 and coronaviruses. Produced via immunoSEQ multiplex PCR; TCRdb's table is partial and in-frame only. This table holds some 46,000 clones, almost 85% found once. Their target antigens are unknown. The sample was naive CD4+ T cells from PBMCs, cultured in vitro. Subset denoted: naive CD4+ T cells isolated by negative enrichment. The source of these receptors is an adult with COVID-19.

This chain connects TRBV5-1 to TRBJ2-3; 8 positions match TRBD1. The CDR3 is 15 residues long. V was clipped by 1 base and J by 0 bases; unmatched bases: 1. Germline CDR1 SGHRS, CDR2 YFSETQ. The CDR3 sequence is CASSLSGGSTDTQYF. The CDR3 DNA follows: TGCGCCAGCAGCTTGTCAGGGGGCAGCACAGATACGCAGTATTTT.

The chain recombines TRBV27 with TRBJ1-4; 7 bases fit TRBD1. The CDR3 is made up of 15 amino acids. Per germline, CDR1 MNHEY and CDR2 SMNVEV (reference sequence). J lost 0 bases, V lost 6 bases, and 4 bases had no gene match. The DNA of the CDR3 is TGTGCCAGCAGGGACGGACAGGCAACTAATGAAAAACTGTTTTTT. Its translation is CASRDGQATNEKLFF.

CDR3 bases: TGTGCCAGCAGCGTCCCGGGACAGCGAAACACTGAAGCTTTCTTT. As protein: CASSVPGQRNTEAFF. This chain joins TRBV5-4 and TRBJ1-1; 7 nucleotides agree with TRBD1. The CDR3 is 15 amino acids. Germline V gene data show CDR1 as SGHNT and CDR2 as YYREEE (reference sequence). With V trimmed by 4 bases and J by 2 bases, 8 bases remained unmatched.

This clone was counted a single time. This chain connects TRBV30 to TRBJ2-1, with TRBD2 matching 7 bases. This CDR3 contains 13 residues. Germline-derived CDR1 and CDR2 are GTSNPN and SVGIG (reference sequence). Trimming at V came to 4 bases and at J to 3 bases, leaving 3 bases not matched to a gene. CDR3 region: CAWMASGYNEQFF. CDR3 nucleotides: TGTGCCTGGATGGCTAGCGGCTACAATGAGCAGTTCTTC.

The J gene is TRBJ2-7, the V gene TRBV5-1, with 9 bases lining up with TRBD1. CDR3 size: 15 residues. The V and J ends lost 3 bases and 7 bases, in that order; junction bases with no gene match: 11. CDR1 is SGHRS, CDR2 YFSETQ, per germline. CDR3 sequence reads: CASSSTGTGFGEQYF. The CDR3 nucleotides are TGCGCCAGCAGCTCAACCGGGACAGGGTTTGGGGAGCAGTACTTC.

This sequence joins TRBV6-2 or TRBV6-3 and TRBJ2-3; 13 bases map to TRBD2. The CDR3 runs 16 residues. Germline V gives CDR1 MNHEY, CDR2 SVGEGT. Trimming cost V 8 bases and J 7 bases; bases outside gene matches: 12. The CDR3 DNA reads TGTGCCAGCCGCCCGGGACTAGCGGGAACTGTCAATACGCAGTATTTT. This translates into CASRPGLAGTVNTQYF.

This chain uses TRBV24-1 with TRBJ1-5; D unclear. In germline, CDR1 is KGHDR, CDR2 SFDVKD. This CDR3 has 14 amino acids. Trimming removed 4 bases at V and 0 bases at J, with 6 bases between. The CDR3 is CATSETYSNQPQHF. The CDR3 nucleotides read TGTGCCACCAGTGAAACATATAGCAATCAGCCCCAGCATTTT.

The genes are TRBV7-2 and TRBJ2-7, with TRBD2 identical over 7 bases. Losses at the gene ends were 5 bases for V and 3 bases for J; bases not matched to a gene: 10. This CDR3 region has 15 residues. Germline assignment: CDR1 SGHTA and CDR2 FQGNSA. The CDR3, as DNA: TGTGCCAGCAGCCCGCCCGGGACTAAGGGCTACGAGCAGTACTTC. This sequence encodes CASSPPGTKGYEQYF.

The J gene is TRBJ1-1, the V gene TRBV19, with D unresolved. The CDR3 consists of 12 residues. With 3 bases removed from V and 3 bases from J, the gap between germline ends came to 5 bases. Germline CDR1 and CDR2: LNHDA and SQIVND (reference sequence). This CDR3 is CASSIEYTEAFF. The CDR3 DNA sequence: TGTGCCAGTAGTATCGAATACACTGAAGCTTTCTTT.

The chain carries TRBV5-1 and TRBJ2-1, with 14 bases aligning to TRBD2. The V segment lost 1 base and the J segment 9 bases; nucleotides outside the gene matches: 12. The CDR3 runs 18 residues. Germline V CDR1 and CDR2: SGHRS, YFSETQ. CDR3 loop: CASSLLWGGLAGVTEQFF. DNA of the CDR3: TGCGCCAGCAGCTTGTTATGGGGGGGACTAGCGGGAGTTACTGAGCAGTTCTTC.

In this sample, this clone turned up once. This rearrangement joins TRBV6-5 to TRBJ1-6; a weak D match, TRBD1 (5 bases). Germline V lookup: CDR1 MNHEY, CDR2 SVGAGI. The ends were cut back, 0 bases at V and 6 bases at J, with 12 bases in the middle. The CDR3 covers 16 residues. CDR3 nucleotides: TGTGCCAGCAGTTACTCGATCCCCAGGGCTAATTCACCCCTCCACTTT. Its protein is CASSYSIPRANSPLHF.

This chain connects TRBV7-3 to TRBJ2-3; possibly TRBD1 or TRBD2 for D (5 bases each). Looked up from germline, CDR1 is SGHTA and CDR2 is FQGTGA. The CDR3 has 15 residues. V gave up 4 bases and J gave up 5 bases, with 16 bases separating them. The CDR3 region has the DNA TGTGCCAGCAGCTCGAGCTCGGGGACCGTAGATACGCAGTATTTT. It translates to CASSSSSGTVDTQYF. Together with reference TRBV7-3 and TRBJ2-3, the CDR3 gives the full variable domain: GAGVSQTPSNKVTEKGKYVELRCDPISGHTALYWYRQSLGQGPEFLIYFQGTGAADDSGLPNDRFFAVRPEGSVSTLKIQRTERGDSAVYLCASSSSSGTVDTQYFGPGTRLTVL.

J is TRBJ2-7 and V is TRBV19; 8 positions agree with TRBD2. The CDR3 spans 14 residues. Germline V gives CDR1 LNHDA, CDR2 SQIVND (reference sequence). V shed 1 base, J shed 2 bases, and the junction held 1 base outside the gene matches. The CDR3 nucleotides are TGTGCCAGTAGTATAGCGGGAGGGCCCTACGAGCAGTACTTC. Protein: CASSIAGGPYEQYF.

This clone came up once. The rearrangement links TRBV6-5 to TRBJ2-2; TRBD2 aligns across 11 bases. The germline CDR1 and CDR2 sequences are MNHEY and SVGAGI. The V segment lost 8 bases and the J segment 5 bases; nucleotides outside the gene matches: 1. CDR3 length: 13 residues. The DNA of the CDR3 is TGTGCCAGCTGGACTAGCGGGACCGGGGAGCTGTTTTTT. Translating it yields CASWTSGTGELFF.

This rearrangement joins TRBV11-2 to TRBJ2-1, with 11 nucleotides matching TRBD2. Germline-derived CDR1 and CDR2 are SGHAT and FQNNGV. The CDR3 length is 16 residues. Trimming removed 4 bases from V and 5 bases from J; junction bases left unmatched: 7. The CDR3 spells CASSSSGTSGNNEQFF. The CDR3 DNA follows: TGTGCCAGCAGCTCCTCCGGGACTAGCGGAAACAATGAGCAGTTCTTC.

The CDR3 DNA follows: TGTGCCAGCATCGCATCTCCGGGACTTCAAGAGACCCAGTACTTC. Residues: CASIASPGLQETQYF. The chain is built from TRBV28 and TRBJ2-5; D might be TRBD2 (6 bases). Trimming took off 7 bases at V and 2 bases at J, with 17 bases between the two ends. The CDR3 has 15 amino acids. The germline V gene encodes CDR1 MDHEN and CDR2 SYDVKM.